This entry features one T cell receptor beta chain sequence. The antigen it binds to is not known. No base quality values were provided; no much bigger clone lies one nucleotide off. To sequence the TCRbeta CDR3 region, genomic DNA was isolated from the sorted cells. The immunoSEQ Assay was used for sequencing of TCRbeta CDR3 regions. Held by TCRdb, this immuneACCESS table contains in-frame sequences only and omits some clones. Under half of the omission traces to an unresolved V gene where checked; the cause of the rest is unknown. The sample contains 57,000 or so clones, around 88% of them found a single time. The biggest ten clones account for roughly 3% of the sample. The germline V gene gives CDR1 as ENHRY and CDR2 as SYGVKD. Deletion took 5 bases off V and 0 bases off J, with a span of 7 bases between the germline ends. The CDR3 goes from the cysteine to the phenylalanine over 13 residues. Here the CDR3 DNA is all that survives: 39 bases in frame from base 1.

The trial excluded patients who had a history of autoimmune disease or who were on systemic immunosuppression. In every dose cohort, peripheral blood was drawn for TCR sequencing at baseline, cycle 4 day 1, and cycle 7 day 1. Samples came from an open-label, multicenter, first-in-human phase I dose-escalation trial of ivuxolimab. Adults with locally advanced or metastatic head and neck squamous cell, hepatocellular, melanoma or renal cell carcinoma were enrolled in the trial. Before TCR sequencing, CD4+ T cells and CD8+ T cells were sorted from peripheral blood as separate populations. The sample belongs to a study of OX40 agonist ivuxolimab in advanced cancers. With regard to the full study: The costimulatory receptor OX40 (CD134) was targeted by ivuxolimab, a fully human IgG2 agonistic monoclonal antibody. In the dose-escalation cohort, 82.7% of patients were male, and the mean age was around 60 years, with a range of roughly 20 to 79. Among the approximately 54 dose-escalation patients, some 20 had hepatocellular carcinoma, some 15 melanoma, 9 renal cell carcinoma and 9 head and neck cancer. The monotherapy dose-escalation portion (N of about 50 patients) of the phase I ivuxolimab trial is reported in the paper. The point of sequencing TCRbeta in the periphery was to test whether ivuxolimab changed TCR sequence diversity and drove clonal T-cell expansion. Intravenous ivuxolimab was administered to patients every 2 weeks at six dose levels: 0.01, 0.1, 0.3, 1.5, 3 and 10 mg/kg. Patients were allowed to have had prior anti-PD-1, anti-PD-L1 or anti-CTLA-4 therapy, and 30% to 40% of the dose-escalation patients had been treated with checkpoint inhibitors. Partial responses occurred in three dose-escalation patients: two with cutaneous melanoma and one with hepatocellular carcinoma. The investigation overall reported the following: After ivuxolimab, expanded clones were on average more numerous among CD8+ T cells than among CD4+ T cells. Low levels of normalized T-cell clonal expansion were also seen in some patients who did not respond. Antigen specificity was not determined for the clonally expanded peripheral T cells. At doses of 0.1 to 3.0 mg/kg, clonal expansion of both CD4+ and CD8+ T cells in blood was seen between baseline and week 6. In the 0.1-3.0 mg/kg groups, partial responders had among the lowest normalized peripheral clonal expansion, particularly in CD8+ T cells.

Recombination connected TRBV10-3 to TRBJ2-5; the D gene identity is not certain. The sequence was obtained from an adult with an advanced solid tumor such as melanoma, head and neck, liver or kidney cancer. The specimen comprised CD4+ or CD8+ T cells sorted from blood, sampled in a trial of the OX40 agonist ivuxolimab. DNA sequence: TGTGCCATCAGTTTGCAGGACCAAGAGACCCAGTACTTC. It encodes CAISLQDQETQYF.